A single sample gave rise to the 10 T cell receptor beta chains below, sequenced in a study of CD8+CD57+ T cells in acquired aplastic anemia. Both TCR beta VDJ combination and CDR3 sequence profiling were carried out. Genomic DNA was the template for this profiling. TCRdb called the reads again in MiXCR, with one record for every CDR3 protein. The sample has about 140,000 distinct CDR3 sequences, approximately 41% seen once. The specimen was sorted CD4+, CD8+, or CD8+CD57+ T cells (not recorded which) from PBMCs. All receptors derive from a human donor in good health, serving as a control.

This clonotype was recorded many times. V gene TRBV28 combines with J gene TRBJ1-2, with D possibly TRBD1 on 5 matching bases. Germline V CDR1 and CDR2: MDHEN, SYDVKM. The CDR3 covers 14 residues. V was shortened by 3 bases and J by 7 bases, with 15 bases between the two germline ends. For the CDR3, the DNA is TGTGCCAGCAGTTTTAGTCCCGGGGGACGTGGCTACACCTTC. Its protein product is CASSFSPGGRGYTF.

Turning to this clonotype: This may be a read error: a much more frequent sequence differs by one nucleotide. Here the CDR3 DNA reads TGTGCCAGCAGCTTCAGGGCAGGGTTGGCTAATGAAAAACTGTTTTTT. It codes for CASSFRAGLANEKLFF. V and J are TRBV5-4 and TRBJ1-4; D is possibly TRBD1 (5 bases). The CDR3 runs 16 residues. V was cut by 2 bases and J by 3 bases, with 14 bases left in between. Germline lookup yields CDR1 SGHNT and CDR2 YYREEE (reference sequence). Looking up the rest from reference TRBV5-4 and TRBJ1-4 gives the full variable domain: ETGVTQSPTHLIKTRGQQVTLRCSSQSGHNTVSWYQQALGQGPQFIFQYYREEENGRGNFPPRFSGLQFPNYSSELNVNALELDDSALYLCASSFRAGLANEKLFFGSGTQLSVL.

This chain links TRBV25-1 with TRBJ2-5; perhaps TRBD1 as D (7 bases). CDR1 and CDR2 from the germline V gene are MGHDK and SYGVNS. Trimming pared 3 bases from V and 5 bases from J, leaving 16 bases between. CDR3 length: 15 residues. The CDR3 region is CASSDGQEGLETQYF. CDR3 DNA: TGTGCCAGCAGTGACGGACAGGAGGGGCTCGAGACCCAGTACTTC.

This clonotype is a singleton in its sample. The chain couples TRBV20-1 to TRBJ1-2; weak D call: TRBD1 (5 bases). V shed 0 bases and J shed 4 bases, with 9 bases lying between them. This CDR3 is 13 amino acids long. From germline, CDR1 is DFQATT and CDR2 SNEGSKA (reference sequence). This CDR3 is CSARDRQTYGYTF. The DNA of the CDR3 is TGCAGTGCTAGAGATCGACAGACCTATGGCTACACCTTC.

This clonotype was detected ten times or more. The J gene is TRBJ1-2, the V gene TRBV5-1; D is undetermined. The CDR3 extends over 15 amino acids. V dropped 1 base and J dropped 8 bases, with 18 bases sitting between them. Germline lookup yields CDR1 SGHRS and CDR2 YFSETQ. The CDR3 DNA sequence: TGCGCCAGCAGCTTGACTGATCCTCGGGTGGGGGGCTACACCTTC. Its translation: CASSLTDPRVGGYTF.

In its sample, this clonotype was seen many times. The chain has TRBV19 and TRBJ2-5; unclear D gene. The germline V gene encodes CDR1 LNHDA and CDR2 SQIVND (reference sequence). This CDR3 is 13 amino acids long. The V end lost 4 bases, the J end lost 7 bases, and 13 bases lay between the germline ends. CDR3 in amino acids: CASSRGFFSTQYF. CDR3 coding DNA: TGTGCCAGTAGTAGGGGATTTTTTTCGACCCAGTACTTC.

This clonotype came up once. The chain couples TRBV7-8 to TRBJ2-5, with 8 bases matching TRBD1. The CDR3 is 13 residues long. V gave up 5 bases and J gave up 5 bases; unmatched junction bases: 4. Germline CDR1 and CDR2: SGHVS and FQNEAQ. CDR3 in DNA: TGTGCCAGCAGCACCCGGGACAGGGAGACCCAGTACTTC. It translates to CASSTRDRETQYF.

This clonotype was counted ten times or more. The genes are TRBV7-8 and TRBJ1-6; a possible D gene is TRBD1 (6 bases). In germline, CDR1 is SGHVS, CDR2 FQNEAQ. This CDR3 comprises 17 residues. The germline V and J ends were trimmed by 1 base and 4 bases, with 14 bases remaining between them. For the CDR3, the DNA is TGTGCCAGCAGCTTAGATGGGGGGCTTATGTATAATTCACCCCTCCACTTT. Its translation: CASSLDGGLMYNSPLHF.

This clonotype was found a few times. The genes are TRBV28 and TRBJ1-5; possibly TRBD1 for D (5 bases). The CDR3 sequence is 13 residues long. The V and J ends lost 3 bases and 6 bases respectively, with 9 bases between them. The germline V gene has CDR1 MDHEN and CDR2 SYDVKM. The CDR3 nucleotides read TGTGCCAGCAGTTTGGGGGATCCTCAGCCCCAGCATTTT. Its translation is CASSLGDPQPQHF. Using reference TRBV28 and TRBJ1-5 for the parts outside the CDR3, the full variable domain is DVKVTQSSRYLVKRTGEKVFLECVQDMDHENMFWYRQDPGLGLRLIYFSYDVKMKEKGDIPEGYSVSREKKERFSLILESASTNQTSMYLCASSLGDPQPQHFGDGTRLSIL.

Many counts were recorded for this clonotype. V gene TRBV12-3 or TRBV12-4 combines with J gene TRBJ1-5; unclear D gene. With 5 bases removed from V and 4 bases from J, the gap between germline ends came to 12 bases. The CDR3 loop spans 14 amino acids. CDR3 residues: CASSPPPGNQPQHF. In DNA form, the CDR3 reads TGTGCCAGCAGTCCCCCCCCGGGGAATCAGCCCCAGCATTTT.